This T cell receptor beta chain derives from a study of naive and memory T cell subsets. Study findings and constraints: Far more TCRs reportedly came from tuberculin skin test site biopsies.

Treatment denoted: skin biopsy from PPD injection site in Mantoux-positive individual. The library had UMIs added by 3' ligation of an oligonucleotide to TCR cDNA. Tuberculin skin test biopsies were taken where PPD was injected in Mantoux-positive people. Unsorted total RNA, roughly 1 to 1000 ng, was DNase treated before reverse transcription. Amplification of ligated cDNA took four PCR rounds with SP2 and nested alpha and beta constant primers. For blood and skin samples, reverse transcription used TCR alpha and beta constant primers. TCRdb ran MiXCR on the UMI-ligation and nested PCR reads and lists one entry per CDR3 protein. The table lists 25,000 to 35,000 distinct CDR3 sequences, about 7.4% of them singletons, with 3% to 3.5% in the top ten. Germline V gives CDR1 LNHDA, CDR2 SQIVND (reference sequence). The CDR3 spans 13 residues. Trimming shortened V by 2 bases and J by 10 bases, and 9 bases separated the two germline ends.

With regard to this clonotype: Its antigen remains unidentified.

This rearrangement joins TRBV19 to TRBJ1-6; D is unclear. The clonotype originates from an adult in good health. The source material was skin, sampled from a tuberculin skin test site. The CDR3 loop reads CASSIREDSPLHF. Here the CDR3 DNA reads TGTGCCAGTAGTATAAGGGAGGACTCACCCCTCCACTTT.